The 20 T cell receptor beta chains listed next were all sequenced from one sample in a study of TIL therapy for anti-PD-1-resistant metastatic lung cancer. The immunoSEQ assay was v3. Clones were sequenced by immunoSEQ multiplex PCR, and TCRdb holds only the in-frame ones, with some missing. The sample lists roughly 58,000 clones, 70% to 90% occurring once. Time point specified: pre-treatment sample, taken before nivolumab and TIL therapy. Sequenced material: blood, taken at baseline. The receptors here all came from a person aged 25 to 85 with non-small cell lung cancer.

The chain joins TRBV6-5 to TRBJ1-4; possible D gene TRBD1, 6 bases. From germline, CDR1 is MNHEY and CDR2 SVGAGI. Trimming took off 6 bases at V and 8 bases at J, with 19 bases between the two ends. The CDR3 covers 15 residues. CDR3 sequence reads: CASSLTTGRAEKLFF. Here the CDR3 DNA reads TGTGCCAGCAGCCTCACAACAGGGAGGGCCGAAAAACTGTTTTTT.

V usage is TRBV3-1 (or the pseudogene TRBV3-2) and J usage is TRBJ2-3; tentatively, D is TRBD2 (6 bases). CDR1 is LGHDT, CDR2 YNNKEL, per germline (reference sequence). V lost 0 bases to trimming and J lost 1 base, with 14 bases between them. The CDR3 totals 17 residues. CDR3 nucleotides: TGTGCCAGCAGCCAAGATAATAGGAGGGCCCGCACAGATACGCAGTATTTT. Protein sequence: CASSQDNRRARTDTQYF.

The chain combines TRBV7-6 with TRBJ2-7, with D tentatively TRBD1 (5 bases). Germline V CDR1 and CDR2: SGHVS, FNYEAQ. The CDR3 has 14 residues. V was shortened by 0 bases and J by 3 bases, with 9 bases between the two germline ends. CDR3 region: CASSLAGEDYEQYF. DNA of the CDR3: TGTGCCAGCAGCTTAGCAGGGGAAGACTACGAGCAGTACTTC.

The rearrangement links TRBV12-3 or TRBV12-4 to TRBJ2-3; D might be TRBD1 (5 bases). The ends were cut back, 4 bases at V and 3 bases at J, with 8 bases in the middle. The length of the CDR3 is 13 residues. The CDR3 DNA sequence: TGTGCCAGCAGTTCCAGGGTGACAGATACGCAGTATTTT. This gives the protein CASSSRVTDTQYF.

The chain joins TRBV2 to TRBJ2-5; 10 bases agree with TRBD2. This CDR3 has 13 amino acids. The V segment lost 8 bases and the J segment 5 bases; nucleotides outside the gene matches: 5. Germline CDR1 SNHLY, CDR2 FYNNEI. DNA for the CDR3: TGTGCCAGCGGAAAGGGACTAGCGGAGACCCAGTACTTC. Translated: CASGKGLAETQYF.

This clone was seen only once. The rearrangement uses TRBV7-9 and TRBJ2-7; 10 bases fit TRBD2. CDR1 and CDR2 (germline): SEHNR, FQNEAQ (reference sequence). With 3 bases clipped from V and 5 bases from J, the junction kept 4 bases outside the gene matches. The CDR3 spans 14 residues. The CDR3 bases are TGTGCCAGCAGCTTGACTAGCGGGTTGAACGAGCAGTACTTC. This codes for CASSLTSGLNEQYF.

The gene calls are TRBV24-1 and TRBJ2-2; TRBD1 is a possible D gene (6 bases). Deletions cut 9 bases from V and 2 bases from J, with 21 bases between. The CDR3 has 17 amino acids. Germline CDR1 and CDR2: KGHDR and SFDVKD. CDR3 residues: CATRSRTGTNNTGELFF. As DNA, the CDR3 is TGTGCCACCCGCAGTCGTACCGGGACAAACAACACCGGGGAGCTGTTTTTT.

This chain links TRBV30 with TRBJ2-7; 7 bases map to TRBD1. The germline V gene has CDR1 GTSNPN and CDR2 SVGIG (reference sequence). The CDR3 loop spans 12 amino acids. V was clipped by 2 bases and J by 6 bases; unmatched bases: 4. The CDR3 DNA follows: TGTGCCTGGAGTCCACGGACAGGCGAGCAGTACTTC. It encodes CAWSPRTGEQYF.

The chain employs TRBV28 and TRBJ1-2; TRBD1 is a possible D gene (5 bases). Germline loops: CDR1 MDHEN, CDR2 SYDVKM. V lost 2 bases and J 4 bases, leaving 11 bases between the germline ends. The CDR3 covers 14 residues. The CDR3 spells CASSLGRDAYGYTF. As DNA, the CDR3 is TGTGCCAGCAGTTTAGGCAGGGACGCCTATGGCTACACCTTC.

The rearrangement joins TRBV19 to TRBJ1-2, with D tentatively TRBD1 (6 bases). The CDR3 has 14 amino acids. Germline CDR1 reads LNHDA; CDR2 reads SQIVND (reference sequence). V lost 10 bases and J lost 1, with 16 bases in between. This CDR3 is CATSLDSYNYGYTF. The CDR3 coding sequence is TGTGCCACCTCATTGGACAGCTATAACTATGGCTACACCTTC.

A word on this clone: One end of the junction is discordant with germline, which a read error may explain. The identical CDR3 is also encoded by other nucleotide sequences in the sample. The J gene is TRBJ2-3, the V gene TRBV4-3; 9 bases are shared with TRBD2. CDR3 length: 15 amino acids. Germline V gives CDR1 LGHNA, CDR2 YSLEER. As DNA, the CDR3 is TGCGCCAGCAGCCAAGGGACTAGCGTAGCGGATACGCAATATTTT. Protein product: CASSQGTSVADTQYF.

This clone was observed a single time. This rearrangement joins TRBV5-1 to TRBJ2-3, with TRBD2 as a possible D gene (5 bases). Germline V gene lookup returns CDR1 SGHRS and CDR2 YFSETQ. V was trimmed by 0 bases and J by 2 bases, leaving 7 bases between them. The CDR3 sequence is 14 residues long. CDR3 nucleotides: TGCGCCAGCAGCTTGGGCGGGCCCACAGATACGCAGTATTTT. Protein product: CASSLGGPTDTQYF. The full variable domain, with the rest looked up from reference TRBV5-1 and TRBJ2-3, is KAGVTQTPRYLIKTRGQQVTLSCSPISGHRSVSWYQQTPGQGLQFLFEYFSETQRNKGNFPGRFSGRQFSNSRSEMNVSTLELGDSALYLCASSLGGPTDTQYFGPGTRLTVL.

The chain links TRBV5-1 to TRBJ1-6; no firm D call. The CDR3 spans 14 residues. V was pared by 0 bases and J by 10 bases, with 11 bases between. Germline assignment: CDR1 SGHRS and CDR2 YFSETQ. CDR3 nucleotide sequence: TGCGCCAGCAGCTTGGACAGCGTAAGGTCACCCCTCCACTTT. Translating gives CASSLDSVRSPLHF.

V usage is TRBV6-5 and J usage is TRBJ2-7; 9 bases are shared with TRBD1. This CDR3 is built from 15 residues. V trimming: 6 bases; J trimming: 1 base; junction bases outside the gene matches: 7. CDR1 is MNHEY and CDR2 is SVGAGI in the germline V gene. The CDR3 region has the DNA TGTGCCAGCAGAAACGGGGGACAGGGTTCCTACGAGCAGTACTTC. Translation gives CASRNGGQGSYEQYF.

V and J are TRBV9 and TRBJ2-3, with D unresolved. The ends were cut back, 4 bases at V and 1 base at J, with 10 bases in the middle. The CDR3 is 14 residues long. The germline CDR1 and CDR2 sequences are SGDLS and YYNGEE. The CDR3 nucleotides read TGTGCCAGCAGCATCAATTCGGGCACAGATACGCAGTATTTT. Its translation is CASSINSGTDTQYF.

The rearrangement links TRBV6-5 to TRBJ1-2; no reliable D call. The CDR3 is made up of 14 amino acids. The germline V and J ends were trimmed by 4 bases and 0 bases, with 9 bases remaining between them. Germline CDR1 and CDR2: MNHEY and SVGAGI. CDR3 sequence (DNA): TGTGCCAGCAGTTTGGACGGGACTAACTATGGCTACACCTTC. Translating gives CASSLDGTNYGYTF.

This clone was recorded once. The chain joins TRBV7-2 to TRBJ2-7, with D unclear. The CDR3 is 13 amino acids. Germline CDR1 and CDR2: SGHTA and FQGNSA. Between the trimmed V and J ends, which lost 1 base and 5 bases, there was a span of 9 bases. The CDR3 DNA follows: TGTGCCAGCAGCTTAGAAGTGAGGCACGAGCAGTACTTC. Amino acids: CASSLEVRHEQYF. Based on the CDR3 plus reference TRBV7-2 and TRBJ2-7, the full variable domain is GAGVSQSPSNKVTEKGKDVELRCDPISGHTALYWYRQSLGQGLEFLIYFQGNSAPDKSGLPSDRFSAERTGGSVSTLTIQRTQQEDSAVYLCASSLEVRHEQYFGPGTRLTVT.

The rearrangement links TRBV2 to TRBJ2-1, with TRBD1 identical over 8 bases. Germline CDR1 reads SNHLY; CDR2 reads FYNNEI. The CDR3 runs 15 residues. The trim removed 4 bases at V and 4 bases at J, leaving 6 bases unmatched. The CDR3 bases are TGTGCCAGCAGTGGAGACAGGGGAAGTTACAATGAGCAGTTCTTC. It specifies CASSGDRGSYNEQFF.

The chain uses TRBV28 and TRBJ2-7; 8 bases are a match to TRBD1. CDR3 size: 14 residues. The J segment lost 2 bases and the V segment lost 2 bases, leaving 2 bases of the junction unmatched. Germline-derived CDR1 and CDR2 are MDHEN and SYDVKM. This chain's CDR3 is CASSLTGGTYEQYF. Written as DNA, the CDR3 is TGTGCCAGCAGTTTAACAGGGGGGACCTACGAGCAGTACTTC.

The CDR3 loop reads CSVEAGAGVGEQFF. CDR3 DNA: TGCAGCGTTGAAGCTGGGGCGGGAGTCGGGGAGCAGTTCTTC. The chain links TRBV29-1 to TRBJ2-1, with TRBD2 matching 7 bases. The CDR3 runs to 14 residues. Losses at the gene ends were 1 base for V and 10 bases for J; bases not matched to a gene: 10. From germline, CDR1 is SQVTM and CDR2 ANQGSEA.